This T cell receptor (beta chain) was profiled in a study of blood T cell repertoires in COVID-19 (dated by TCRdb to 2019 to 2021). A note on the overall study: Collaborator samples came from the United States, Italy and Spain and covered acute and convalescent phases of COVID-19. The material from the prospective study consisted of cDNA or gDNA derived from T cells, B-cell-depleted T cells, or PBMCs. Subjects who had been exposed to COVID-19, were actively infected with it, or had recovered from it provided the deeply sampled blood TCRbeta repertoires that made up the dataset. The repertoires were released in a freely available public database meant as a resource for research on the immune response to SARS-CoV-2. The samples were drawn from the first 160 participants of the ongoing ImmuneRACE study and from more than 1,000 subjects provided by 6 global collaborators. Sample metadata almost always included a de-identified subject ID, COVID-19 status, age in years and sex. Where available, HLA class I and class II types were obtained from metadata supplied by the sample provider rather than from assay-based typing. What the work shows at the level of the full study, not this receptor alone: The quantity of clinical and demographic metadata differed by source and by participant and was supplied without curation.

TCRbeta CDR3 regions were amplified from genomic DNA by means of the immunoSEQ Assay, a bias-controlled multiplex PCR. Per the source publication's procedure: The number of nucleated cells in each sample was estimated from the amplification of reference gene primers within the assay. Sequence reads were collapsed and filtered to measure the absolute abundance of every unique TCRbeta CDR3 rearrangement. For each sample, productive Simpson clonality was calculated as the square root of Simpson's diversity index over productive rearrangements. Imported from immuneACCESS, the table was reduced by TCRdb to in-frame sequences with V and J called. These copies leave out some clones; in studies compared against another copy, an unresolved V gene accounts for under half, and the cause of the remainder is not known. The V and J calls and clone size are taken from that table; D and trimming were inferred from the DNA. The sample yields approximately 47,000 clones; over 70% were counted once. About 13% of the sample is in the top ten clones.

As to this clone: What this receptor recognizes is not known. No clone much larger than this one lies a single base away; base qualities are absent.

The collaborating institutions used their own protocols to collect whole blood in K2EDTA tubes. For TCRbeta analysis, collaborators shipped samples as frozen whole blood, isolated PBMCs, or DNA extracted from either of those sample types. As encoded in the germline V gene, CDR1 is SQVTM while CDR2 is ANQGSEA. V is pared back by 6 bases and J by 0 bases, with 11 bases lying between the germline termini. The cysteine opens and the phenylalanine closes a CDR3 of 13 amino acids. Left in the record is the CDR3 DNA by itself, 39 bases read in frame from the first base. The specimen sequenced was peripheral blood. The receptor was derived from a human donor with active COVID-19. The donor label of this sample is uncertain. The chain joins TRBV29-1 to TRBJ1-1; TRBD1 might be the D gene, on 6 matching bases. The nucleotide sequence is TGCAGCGTAAGCAGGGGTATGAACACTGAAGCTTTCTTT. It specifies CSVSRGMNTEAFF.